A single sample is the source of the 30 T cell receptor beta chains below, sequenced in a study of regulatory T cells in long-lasting Graves disease. According to the study, TCR beta libraries were built with iRepertoire HTBI primers and CDR3-region Arm-PCR. TCRdb called the multiplex PCR reads again in MiXCR, with one record for every CDR3 protein. The sample lists hundreds of thousands of distinct CDR3 sequences, around 15% seen once, with around a fifth in the top ten. Documented time point: newly diagnosed GD, antithyroid drugs for less than 3 months. From RNA extracted from PBMCs, the TCR library was made. The source material was peripheral blood mononuclear cells (PBMCs), sampled at new diagnosis, from a patient treated with antithyroid drugs. These receptors all come from a female donor with Graves disease.

V and J are TRBV11-3 and TRBJ2-1; no reliable D call. The germline V gene encodes CDR1 SGHNT and CDR2 YENEEA. Trimming left V 0 bases short and J 7 bases short, with 10 bases between. The CDR3 spans 14 residues. CDR3 loop: CASSLEMFRNEQFF. CDR3 DNA: TGTGCCAGCAGCTTAGAGATGTTTAGGAATGAGCAGTTCTTC.

This clonotype was observed many times. The V and J genes are TRBV7-3 and TRBJ2-5; D is possibly TRBD1 (6 bases). The CDR3 loop spans 19 amino acids. Per germline, CDR1 SGHTA and CDR2 FQGTGA. V lost 2 bases and J lost 0, with 22 bases in between. The CDR3 nucleotides are TGTGCCAGCAGCTTACGTGGTTTAGACTACAGGGAGTACCAAGAGACCCAGTACTTC. This encodes CASSLRGLDYREYQETQYF.

This clonotype was found many times. The V and J genes are TRBV9 and TRBJ2-7, with D perhaps TRBD1 or TRBD2 (6 bases each). V was pared by 2 bases and J by 2 bases, with 8 bases between. Germline-derived CDR1 and CDR2 are SGDLS and YYNGEE. The length of the CDR3 is 13 residues. CDR3 region: CASSVEGAYEQYF. Here the CDR3 DNA reads TGTGCCAGCAGCGTGGAGGGGGCCTACGAGCAGTACTTC. The full variable domain, rest sourced from reference TRBV9 and TRBJ2-7, is DSGVTQTPKHLITATGQRVTLRCSPRSGDLSVYWYQQSLDQGLQFLIQYYNGEERAKGNILERFSAQQFPDLHSELNLSSLELGDSALYFCASSVEGAYEQYFGPGTRLTVT.

There are many counts of this clonotype. In DNA form, the CDR3 reads TGTGCCAGCAGTAGATTCACTGCAGGTGAAGCTTTCTTT. Translated: CASSRFTAGEAFF. The rearrangement links TRBV27 to TRBJ1-1; D uncertain. V was pared by 5 bases and J by 7 bases, with 14 bases between. The length of the CDR3 is 13 residues. The germline V gene has CDR1 MNHEY and CDR2 SMNVEV (reference sequence).

This clonotype was counted a few times. The chain combines TRBV2 with TRBJ2-6; perhaps TRBD1 as D (5 bases). V was shortened by 2 bases and J by 0 bases, with 17 bases between the two germline ends. CDR3 length: 19 residues. Germline values: CDR1 SNHLY, CDR2 FYNNEI. The CDR3 region is CASSEKERGRPSGANVLTF. In DNA form, the CDR3 reads TGTGCCAGCAGTGAAAAGGAAAGGGGAAGGCCCTCTGGGGCCAACGTCCTGACTTTC.

This clonotype was seen a few times. The CDR3 DNA follows: TGTGCCATCAGTCCGGGACAGACATACTATGGCTACACCTTC. As protein: CAISPGQTYYGYTF. The genes are TRBV10-3 and TRBJ1-2, with 7 bases aligning to TRBD1. There are 14 residues in the CDR3. Looked up from germline, CDR1 is ENHRY and CDR2 is SYGVKD. Germline trimming cut 5 bases from V and 3 bases from J; bases unmatched to any gene: 6.

This clonotype was counted many times. The J gene is TRBJ1-2, the V gene TRBV2, with no clear D. There are 13 residues in the CDR3. V lost 5 bases to trimming and J lost 0 bases, with 7 bases between them. CDR1 is SNHLY, CDR2 FYNNEI, per germline. CDR3 DNA sequence: TGTGCCAGCAGTAAGGCCGCTAACTATGGCTACACCTTC. It translates to CASSKAANYGYTF.

The table lists this clonotype with many counts. The chain uses TRBV20-1 and TRBJ1-1, with no clear D. V shed 1 base and J shed 0 bases, with 6 bases lying between them. This CDR3 has 13 residues. The germline V gene has CDR1 DFQATT and CDR2 SNEGSKA (reference sequence). The CDR3 loop is CSARGSLNTEAFF. CDR3 DNA sequence: TGCAGTGCTAGAGGCAGCTTGAACACTGAAGCTTTCTTT.

This clonotype was observed at least ten times. V is TRBV28 and J is TRBJ1-1; D call uncertain. V gave up 3 bases and J gave up 3 bases, with 2 bases separating them. Germline-derived CDR1 and CDR2 are MDHEN and SYDVKM. The CDR3 has 11 amino acids. The chain's CDR3 is CASSFHTEAFF. DNA of the CDR3: TGTGCCAGCAGTTTTCACACTGAAGCTTTCTTT. The complete variable domain, with remaining parts taken from reference TRBV28 and TRBJ1-1, reads DVKVTQSSRYLVKRTGEKVFLECVQDMDHENMFWYRQDPGLGLRLIYFSYDVKMKEKGDIPEGYSVSREKKERFSLILESASTNQTSMYLCASSFHTEAFFGQGTRLTVV.

This clonotype came up many times. It may be a read error: a sequence one base away is much more abundant. The chain uses TRBV7-2 and TRBJ2-2, with D unresolved. CDR3 length: 14 residues. V lost 0 bases to trimming and J lost 4 bases, with 6 bases between them. Germline values: CDR1 SGHTA, CDR2 FQGNSA. The CDR3 spells CASSLAASTGELFF. DNA for the CDR3: TGTGCCAGCAGCTTAGCGGCGAGCACCGGGGAGCTGTTTTTT.

This clonotype was counted ten times or more. The chain has TRBV11-1 and TRBJ1-5; D gene unclear. Trimming took off 1 base at V and 7 bases at J, with 8 bases between the two ends. Germline assignment: CDR1 SGHAT and CDR2 FQDESV (reference sequence). The length of the CDR3 is 13 residues. The CDR3 region has the DNA TGTGCCAGCAGCTTAGATTCAGAACAGCCCCAGCATTTT. Protein sequence: CASSLDSEQPQHF. The variable domain in full, completed from reference TRBV11-1 and TRBJ1-5, reads EAEVAQSPRYKITEKSQAVAFWCDPISGHATLYWYRQILGQGPELLVQFQDESVVDDSQLPKDRFSAERLKGVDSTLKIQPAELGDSAMYLCASSLDSEQPQHFGDGTRLSIL.

Notes on this clonotype: One junction end does not reproduce the germline sequence, and a read error may be involved. The chain recombines TRBV18 with TRBJ2-7, with 7 positions matching TRBD1. This CDR3 comprises 14 residues. Germline loops: CDR1 KGHSH, CDR2 LQKENI. The CDR3 sequence is CVSSLGGRLDEQYF. The CDR3 DNA sequence: TGTGTCAGCTCGCTAGGGGGCCGGTTGGACGAGCAGTACTTC.

In nucleotides, the CDR3 is TGTGCCAGCAGCCCCCCCAGTTTCGTGGAGCAGTTCTTC. Translating it yields CASSPPSFVEQFF. The chain couples TRBV13 to TRBJ2-1; no reliable D call. This CDR3 is built from 13 residues. Per the germline V gene, CDR1 is PRHDT and CDR2 is FYEKMQ (reference sequence). V gave up 5 bases and J gave up 10 bases, with 15 bases separating them.

The sample holds many counts of this clonotype. The chain links TRBV12-3 or TRBV12-4 to TRBJ1-5; no firm D call. V lost 6 bases and J 3 bases, leaving 12 bases between the germline ends. The CDR3 runs 14 residues. CDR3 region: CASSPGEINQPQHF. CDR3 sequence (DNA): TGTGCCAGCAGCCCCGGGGAGATCAATCAGCCCCAGCATTTT.

This clonotype has at least ten counts. The DNA of the CDR3 is TGCAGTGCTAGAGGCAGGGGGCGTGAAGACTATGGCTACACCTTC. Residues: CSARGRGREDYGYTF. The chain employs TRBV20-1 and TRBJ1-2, with 8 bases lining up with TRBD1. The germline gives CDR1 DFQATT, CDR2 SNEGSKA (reference sequence). V trimming: 1 base; J trimming: 3 bases; junction bases outside the gene matches: 7. This CDR3 region has 15 residues.

The sample holds many counts of this clonotype. V is TRBV12-5 and J is TRBJ2-1; 9 positions match TRBD2. Germline values: CDR1 LGHNT, CDR2 FRNRAP. Unmatched junction bases numbered 11, after V lost 6 bases and J lost 8 bases. The CDR3 has 15 amino acids. For the CDR3, the DNA is TGTGCTAGTGGCCCGCTTAGCGGGAGTACCCATGAGCAGTTCTTC. The encoded protein is CASGPLSGSTHEQFF.

A few counts support this clonotype. The chain combines TRBV27 with TRBJ1-2, with D hard to call. This CDR3 contains 15 residues. The germline V gene encodes CDR1 MNHEY and CDR2 SMNVEV (reference sequence). Trimming left V 5 bases short and J 3 bases short, with 16 bases between. The CDR3 DNA reads TGTGCCAGCAGTCCAAGCAACCAGTTGCACTATGGCTACACCTTC. This codes for CASSPSNQLHYGYTF.

The J gene is TRBJ2-1, the V gene TRBV6-1, with D perhaps being TRBD1 or TRBD2 (5 bases each). CDR1 is MNHNS and CDR2 is SASEGT in the germline V gene. CDR3 length: 14 amino acids. With 5 bases removed from V and 3 bases from J, the gap between germline ends came to 11 bases. CDR3 amino acids: CASSRDQNYNEQFF. The CDR3 coding sequence is TGTGCCAGCAGTAGGGACCAGAACTACAATGAGCAGTTCTTC.

The chain carries TRBV5-6 and TRBJ2-5; unclear D gene. Between the trimmed V and J ends, which lost 4 bases and 1 base, there was a span of 17 bases. The CDR3 loop spans 16 amino acids. CDR1 is SGHDT and CDR2 is YYEEEE in the germline V gene. CDR3 loop: CASSPRLRKPQETQYF. CDR3 DNA: TGTGCCAGCAGCCCTCGTCTTCGTAAGCCCCAAGAGACCCAGTACTTC.

This clonotype was found many times. The gene calls are TRBV2 and TRBJ2-5; 9 positions match TRBD1. The CDR3 is 14 residues long. The V segment lost 7 bases and the J segment 5 bases; nucleotides outside the gene matches: 8. CDR1 and CDR2 (germline): SNHLY, FYNNEI. Here the CDR3 DNA reads TGTGCCAGCACGGGACAGGGTTTTCGGGAGACCCAGTACTTC. It encodes CASTGQGFRETQYF. Full variable domain (outside the CDR3, taken from reference TRBV2 and TRBJ2-5): EPEVTQTPSHQVTQMGQEVILRCVPISNHLYFYWYRQILGQKVEFLVSFYNNEISEKSEIFDDQFSVERPDGSNFTLKIRSTKLEDSAMYFCASTGQGFRETQYFGPGTRLLVL.

By share, this clonotype counts as medium-sized. The chain is built from TRBV5-5 and TRBJ1-2; the D is unclear. Trimming removed 4 bases from V and 1 base from J, with 11 bases in between. Germline V gene sequence: CDR1 SGHKS, CDR2 YYEKEE (reference sequence). This CDR3 region has 14 residues. CDR3 region: CASSPAGFNYGYTF. DNA for the CDR3: TGTGCCAGCAGCCCCGCGGGATTTAACTATGGCTACACCTTC.

The table lists this clonotype with a few counts. A much larger clonotype is one base distant, so this may be a read error. The V and J genes are TRBV5-4 and TRBJ2-4, with 12 bases aligning to TRBD2. From germline, CDR1 is SGHNT and CDR2 YYREEE (reference sequence). V shed 2 bases and J 11 bases; nucleotides not matched to a gene: 8. The CDR3 totals 15 residues. The CDR3 bases are TGTGCCAGCAGCTTTACTAGCGGGGGGATGAACGTTCAGTACTTC. Residues: CASSFTSGGMNVQYF.

This clonotype was observed many times. V gene TRBV7-8 combines with J gene TRBJ1-6; 8 bases are shared with TRBD1. The CDR3 extends over 14 amino acids. Unmatched junction bases numbered 10, after V lost 5 bases and J lost 13 bases. The germline CDR1 and CDR2 sequences are SGHVS and FQNEAQ. Here the CDR3 DNA reads TGTGCCAGCAGCGCCGGGACAGGCGGATTCCCCCTCCACTTT. Its translation is CASSAGTGGFPLHF.

This clonotype was counted ten times or more. The chain uses TRBV20-1 and TRBJ2-1; D call uncertain. Germline V lookup: CDR1 DFQATT, CDR2 SNEGSKA (reference sequence). Between the trimmed V and J ends, which lost 8 bases and 0 bases, there was a span of 8 bases. The length of the CDR3 is 12 residues. The CDR3 region has the DNA TGCAGTATTGCGAGCTCCTACAATGAGCAGTTCTTC. This sequence encodes CSIASSYNEQFF.

In this sample, this clonotype turned up many times. The genes are TRBV12-3 or TRBV12-4 and TRBJ1-3; 7 bases map to TRBD1. The ends lost 8 bases at V and 4 bases at J; junction bases unmatched: 2. This CDR3 has 12 residues. In DNA, the CDR3 is TGTGCCAGCCTGACAGGGGGAAACACCATATATTTT. Translation: CASLTGGNTIYF.

In this sample, this clonotype turned up many times. The CDR3: CASSRQLNGELFF. The CDR3 nucleotides read TGTGCCAGCAGCCGCCAACTTAACGGGGAGCTGTTTTTT. The rearrangement uses TRBV11-2 and TRBJ2-2; no clear D gene. The germline gives CDR1 SGHAT, CDR2 FQNNGV. The CDR3 loop spans 13 amino acids. Between the trimmed V and J ends, which lost 5 bases and 7 bases, there was a span of 11 bases.

The CDR3 protein is CASSLGAKNEKLFF. CDR3 coding DNA: TGCGCCAGCAGCTTGGGGGCGAAGAATGAAAAACTGTTTTTT. The chain is built from TRBV5-1 and TRBJ1-4; D unclear. This CDR3 has 14 amino acids. V was shortened by 0 bases and J by 5 bases, with 8 bases between the two germline ends. Germline-derived CDR1 and CDR2 are SGHRS and YFSETQ. The full variable domain, rest sourced from reference TRBV5-1 and TRBJ1-4, is KAGVTQTPRYLIKTRGQQVTLSCSPISGHRSVSWYQQTPGQGLQFLFEYFSETQRNKGNFPGRFSGRQFSNSRSEMNVSTLELGDSALYLCASSLGAKNEKLFFGSGTQLSVL.

The gene calls are TRBV5-1 and TRBJ1-1; 7 positions agree with TRBD1. Germline lookup yields CDR1 SGHRS and CDR2 YFSETQ. The V and J ends lost 0 bases and 0 bases, in that order; junction bases with no gene match: 14. The CDR3 totals 19 residues. The CDR3 DNA reads TGCGCCAGCAGCTTGGCCCCTCCGACAGGGCATGGGGTGAACACTGAAGCTTTCTTT. It encodes CASSLAPPTGHGVNTEAFF.

At least ten counts were recorded for this clonotype. The V call is TRBV7-3, the J call TRBJ1-5, with D uncertain. Germline V gene data show CDR1 as SGHTA and CDR2 as FQGTGA. Trimming removed 10 bases from V and 2 bases from J, with 21 bases in between. The CDR3 totals 16 residues. The CDR3 is CATSLIPPRGNQPQHF. CDR3 DNA: TGTGCCACCTCACTTATCCCACCTAGGGGCAATCAGCCCCAGCATTTT.

This clonotype was found many times. The chain recombines TRBV5-4 with TRBJ1-2; D ambiguous. Trimming removed 5 bases from V and 4 bases from J, with 12 bases in between. Germline V lookup: CDR1 SGHNT, CDR2 YYREEE (reference sequence). The length of the CDR3 is 13 residues. CDR3 sequence (DNA): TGTGCCAGCAGTTTTGCGGTTGTCTATGGCTACACCTTC. This translates into CASSFAVVYGYTF. Using reference TRBV5-4 and TRBJ1-2 for the parts outside the CDR3, the full variable domain is ETGVTQSPTHLIKTRGQQVTLRCSSQSGHNTVSWYQQALGQGPQFIFQYYREEENGRGNFPPRFSGLQFPNYSSELNVNALELDDSALYLCASSFAVVYGYTFGSGTRLTVV.